The 28 T cell receptor beta chains presented below share a single source sample, sequenced in a study of CD8+ T cells in alopecia areata. As to treatment: oral pan-JAK inhibitor, 5-10 mg twice daily. Sequencing used cDNA as its template, made by extracting RNA and reverse transcribing it. Sequencing used immunoSEQ multiplex PCR; TCRdb keeps in-frame clones, though not all of them. The profile shows 90,000 to 150,000 clones, 53% of them singletons. The input for sequencing was CD4+ T cells sorted from blood, taken at week 4, from a patient treated with tofacitinib. These receptors were taken from a human donor with alopecia areata.

In the case of this clone: A read error may account for a junction end that differs from germline. The chain joins TRBV7-8 to TRBJ2-5, with 7 bases matching TRBD1. Germline CDR1 reads SGHVS; CDR2 reads FQNEAQ. There are 8 residues in the CDR3. The DNA for the CDR3 is TGTGCCAGCAGCCAGGGGGACTTC. As protein: CASSQGDF.

Here the CDR3 reads CSVPRTSGVTHEQYF. Written as DNA, the CDR3 is TGCAGCGTTCCGCGAACCTCAGGGGTTACCCACGAGCAGTACTTC. The genes are TRBV29-1 and TRBJ2-7; maybe TRBD1 (6 bases). Trimming left V 5 bases short and J 5 bases short, with 22 bases between. CDR1 and CDR2 from the germline V gene are SQVTM and ANQGSEA. The CDR3 covers 15 residues.

This clone turned up a few times. The CDR3 protein is CSVGQAQETQYF. CDR3 in DNA: TGCAGCGTTGGACAGGCCCAAGAGACCCAGTACTTC. The chain couples TRBV29-1 to TRBJ2-5; possible D gene TRBD1, 6 bases. The V and J ends lost 4 bases and 1 base respectively, with 7 bases between them. Germline V gives CDR1 SQVTM, CDR2 ANQGSEA. CDR3 length: 12 amino acids.

V usage is TRBV30 and J usage is TRBJ1-2; 7 bases line up with TRBD1. The V and J ends lost 1 base and 4 bases, in that order; junction bases with no gene match: 9. The germline gives CDR1 GTSNPN, CDR2 SVGIG (reference sequence). The CDR3 sequence is 15 residues long. For the CDR3, the DNA is TGTGCCTGGAGTGAGAAGACAGGGTTGTTCTATGGCTACACCTTC. Its translation: CAWSEKTGLFYGYTF.

The gene calls are TRBV29-1 and TRBJ2-7; D might be TRBD1 or TRBD2, each matching 6 bases. The CDR3 runs 14 residues. V lost 7 bases to trimming and J lost 1 base, with 17 bases between them. The V gene's germline CDR1 is SQVTM and CDR2 ANQGSEA. The CDR3 region is CSATQGGGSYEQYF. CDR3 DNA sequence: TGCAGCGCCACCCAAGGAGGGGGATCCTACGAGCAGTACTTC.

J is TRBJ1-2 and V is TRBV2; 9 bases are a match to TRBD1. CDR1 SNHLY and CDR2 FYNNEI come from the germline V gene. Trimming took 6 bases from V and 2 from J; bases not matched to a gene: 10. The length of the CDR3 is 16 residues. CDR3 residues: CASSGPGTGPNYGYTF. CDR3 bases: TGTGCCAGCAGCGGACCCGGGACAGGGCCCAACTATGGCTACACCTTC.

V gene TRBV30 combines with J gene TRBJ2-2; D gene uncertain. CDR1 and CDR2 (germline): GTSNPN, SVGIG (reference sequence). Deletions cut 5 bases from V and 2 bases from J, with 6 bases between. The CDR3 sequence is 12 residues long. The CDR3 DNA sequence: TGTGCCTGGCAGATTAACACCGGGGAGCTGTTTTTT. Protein sequence: CAWQINTGELFF.

The chain has TRBV7-8 and TRBJ1-1, with TRBD1 matching over 8 bases. The CDR3 has 15 residues. With 3 bases clipped from V and 2 bases from J, the junction kept 5 bases outside the gene matches. In germline, CDR1 is SGHVS, CDR2 FQNEAQ. This CDR3 reads CASSLGQVINTEAFF. The CDR3, as DNA: TGTGCCAGCAGCTTGGGACAGGTGATTAACACTGAAGCTTTCTTT.

This clone was seen a single time. This sequence joins TRBV30 and TRBJ2-2; the match to TRBD1 covers 7 bases. The CDR3 totals 12 residues. Germline values: CDR1 GTSNPN, CDR2 SVGIG (reference sequence). The CDR3 spells CARTGNTGELFF. The DNA for the CDR3 is TGTGCGCGGACAGGGAACACCGGGGAGCTGTTTTTT.

This clone was seen only a few times. This chain links TRBV25-1 with TRBJ2-1; TRBD2 might be the D (7 bases). Germline CDR1 is MGHDK and CDR2 is SYGVNS. The CDR3 loop spans 14 amino acids. Trimming left V 6 bases short and J 5 bases short, with 14 bases between. The CDR3 nucleotides are TGTGCCAGCAGGGGCCTCGGGGGGCACAATGAGCAGTTCTTC. Its protein is CASRGLGGHNEQFF.

Note on this clone: Distinct nucleotide sequences in the sample also encode this CDR3. J is TRBJ1-2 and V is TRBV30, with D unresolved. The germline CDR1 and CDR2 sequences are GTSNPN and SVGIG (reference sequence). This CDR3 has 12 amino acids. Trimming left V 2 bases short and J 1 base short, with 5 bases between. This CDR3 reads CAWSTVNYGYTF. The DNA for the CDR3 is TGTGCCTGGAGTACCGTTAACTATGGCTACACCTTC.

CDR3 loop: CASSQTATSGSGSTDTQYF. The CDR3 coding sequence is TGCGCCAGCAGCCAAACGGCTACTAGCGGGAGCGGTAGCACAGATACGCAGTATTTT. The V gene is TRBV4-1, the J gene TRBJ2-3; 11 bases map to TRBD2. The V gene's germline CDR1 is MGHRA and CDR2 YSYEKL. Germline trimming cut 2 bases from V and 0 bases from J; bases unmatched to any gene: 10. CDR3 size: 19 residues.

Only a few counts were recorded for this clone. V and J are TRBV5-4 and TRBJ1-6; possibly TRBD1 for D (5 bases). The CDR3 loop spans 16 amino acids. V lost 4 bases, J lost 10 bases, and 21 bases lay in between. Per germline, CDR1 SGHNT and CDR2 YYREEE (reference sequence). The CDR3 region has the DNA TGTGCCAGCAGCACACCCATTGGGGGTGGCGACTCACCCCTCCACTTT. It is translated as CASSTPIGGGDSPLHF.

The genes are TRBV7-9 and TRBJ2-7, with a weak D call TRBD1 (6 bases). The CDR3 loop spans 14 amino acids. Trimming left V 3 bases short and J 6 bases short, with 15 bases between. Germline V gene sequence: CDR1 SEHNR, CDR2 FQNEAQ (reference sequence). CDR3 DNA sequence: TGTGCCAGCAGCTTGTCAGGGGACGTCGGCGAGCAGTACTTC. The encoded protein is CASSLSGDVGEQYF.

This clone was counted only a few times. This chain connects TRBV29-1 to TRBJ2-3; D gene ambiguous. The V gene's germline CDR1 is SQVTM and CDR2 ANQGSEA. This CDR3 has 10 residues. V lost 8 bases and J lost 6, with 9 bases in between. The CDR3 region is CSFRRDTQYF. DNA of the CDR3: TGCAGCTTCCGAAGGGATACGCAGTATTTT.

This clone was seen a few times. This chain joins TRBV19 and TRBJ1-2; D is possibly TRBD1 (5 bases). CDR1 is LNHDA, CDR2 SQIVND, per germline (reference sequence). The CDR3 sequence is 15 residues long. V was pared by 4 bases and J by 4 bases, with 16 bases between. CDR3 region: CASSNPAGTAYGYTF. The CDR3 DNA follows: TGTGCCAGTAGTAACCCCGCCGGGACGGCCTATGGCTACACCTTC.

The genes are TRBV11-2 and TRBJ2-1, with TRBD1 identical over 7 bases. V was clipped by 3 bases and J by 7 bases; unmatched bases: 9. Germline CDR1 reads SGHAT; CDR2 reads FQNNGV. The CDR3 totals 15 residues. The CDR3 is CASSFGWTGGNEQFF. The CDR3, as DNA: TGTGCCAGCAGCTTTGGGTGGACAGGTGGGAATGAGCAGTTCTTC.

This clone has only a few counts. The chain combines TRBV6-5 with TRBJ1-5; D is unclear. The germline V and J ends were trimmed by 6 bases and 2 bases, with 11 bases remaining between them. The CDR3 consists of 14 residues. Germline V CDR1 and CDR2: MNHEY, SVGAGI. For the CDR3, the DNA is TGTGCCAGCAGAGACTATATGGGCAATCAGCCCCAGCATTTT. It encodes CASRDYMGNQPQHF.

V gene TRBV7-3 combines with J gene TRBJ2-7; the D gene could be TRBD1 or TRBD2 (5 bases each). Germline loops: CDR1 SGHTA, CDR2 FQGTGA. There are 15 residues in the CDR3. Trimming cost V 2 bases and J 6 bases, with 17 bases left between them. The CDR3 protein is CASSLDGAALGEQYF. CDR3 in DNA: TGTGCCAGCAGCTTAGACGGGGCCGCCTTGGGCGAGCAGTACTTC.

The CDR3, as DNA: TGCGCCAGCAGCCGGGCGGTCGGGGATCATGGCGAGCAGTACTTC. Translated: CASSRAVGDHGEQYF. The chain carries TRBV5-1 and TRBJ2-7; D might be TRBD2 (5 bases). Germline CDR1 SGHRS, CDR2 YFSETQ. The germline V and J ends were trimmed by 4 bases and 6 bases, with 20 bases remaining between them. The CDR3 has 15 amino acids. The whole variable domain, filled in from reference TRBV5-1 and TRBJ2-7, reads KAGVTQTPRYLIKTRGQQVTLSCSPISGHRSVSWYQQTPGQGLQFLFEYFSETQRNKGNFPGRFSGRQFSNSRSEMNVSTLELGDSALYLCASSRAVGDHGEQYFGPGTRLTVT.

The V and J genes are TRBV5-1 and TRBJ1-1, with TRBD1 identical over 8 bases. The CDR3 length is 14 residues. V trimming: 3 bases; J trimming: 2 bases; junction bases outside the gene matches: 3. Germline CDR1 and CDR2: SGHRS and YFSETQ. The CDR3 DNA is TGCGCCAGCAGCTCGACAGGGGTCAACACTGAAGCTTTCTTT. The encoded protein is CASSSTGVNTEAFF. The whole variable domain, remainder taken from reference TRBV5-1 and TRBJ1-1, is KAGVTQTPRYLIKTRGQQVTLSCSPISGHRSVSWYQQTPGQGLQFLFEYFSETQRNKGNFPGRFSGRQFSNSRSEMNVSTLELGDSALYLCASSSTGVNTEAFFGQGTRLTVV.

This clone was counted between two and nine times. V is TRBV29-1 and J is TRBJ1-4; D uncertain. The CDR3 is 10 amino acids. Trimming took off 5 bases at V and 7 bases at J, with 5 bases between the two ends. The germline gives CDR1 SQVTM, CDR2 ANQGSEA. As DNA, the CDR3 is TGCAGCGTTTATGGTGAAAAACTGTTTTTT. Translating gives CSVYGEKLFF.

The chain recombines TRBV9 with TRBJ2-7; no definite D call. Germline lookup yields CDR1 SGDLS and CDR2 YYNGEE. V was shortened by 0 bases and J by 2 bases, with 9 bases between the two germline ends. CDR3 length: 14 residues. CDR3 nucleotides: TGTGCCAGCAGCGTAGAAGGTCATACCTACGAGCAGTACTTC. As protein: CASSVEGHTYEQYF. Variable domain in full (rest from reference TRBV9 and TRBJ2-7): DSGVTQTPKHLITATGQRVTLRCSPRSGDLSVYWYQQSLDQGLQFLIQYYNGEERAKGNILERFSAQQFPDLHSELNLSSLELGDSALYFCASSVEGHTYEQYFGPGTRLTVT.

The CDR3 loop reads CASSGRGQGNTEAFF. The CDR3, as DNA: TGTGCCAGCTCCGGGAGGGGTCAAGGGAACACTGAAGCTTTCTTT. V gene TRBV2 combines with J gene TRBJ1-1, with D perhaps matching TRBD1 (5 bases). V lost 8 bases and J lost 1, with 17 bases in between. CDR3 length equals 15 residues. Germline CDR1 and CDR2: SNHLY and FYNNEI. The full variable domain, in which reference TRBV2 and TRBJ1-1 provide the parts outside the CDR3, is EPEVTQTPSHQVTQMGQEVILRCVPISNHLYFYWYRQILGQKVEFLVSFYNNEISEKSEIFDDQFSVERPDGSNFTLKIRSTKLEDSAMYFCASSGRGQGNTEAFFGQGTRLTVV.

This clone appeared a few times. V gene TRBV29-1 combines with J gene TRBJ2-3, with TRBD2 as a possible D gene (6 bases). The CDR3 runs to 15 residues. Per the germline V gene, CDR1 is SQVTM and CDR2 is ANQGSEA. The V end was cut by 0 bases, the J end by 4 bases, with 14 bases between. For the CDR3, the DNA is TGCAGCGTTGAAGATCTTGCGGGGATAGCAGATACGCAGTATTTT. The encoded protein is CSVEDLAGIADTQYF.

This clone has just a few counts. The CDR3 region has the DNA TGTGCCAGTAGTCGCGGGGTTTCCTACGAGCAGTACTTC. Translated: CASSRGVSYEQYF. The chain recombines TRBV19 with TRBJ2-7, with a tentative D call TRBD2 (6 bases). Trimming removed 5 bases from V and 1 base from J, with 9 bases in between. The CDR3 length is 13 residues. Germline values: CDR1 LNHDA, CDR2 SQIVND (reference sequence).

This clone was counted only a few times. V gene TRBV29-1 combines with J gene TRBJ2-3; TRBD2 is a possible D gene (5 bases). Germline values: CDR1 SQVTM, CDR2 ANQGSEA. V lost 5 bases, J lost 2 bases, and 8 bases lay in between. The CDR3 is 12 residues long. The CDR3 protein is CSVIRDTDTQYF. CDR3 DNA: TGCAGCGTTATCCGGGACACAGATACGCAGTATTTT.

The chain is built from TRBV7-9 and TRBJ2-3; 9 bases are shared with TRBD2. CDR3 length equals 15 residues. Germline CDR1 reads SEHNR; CDR2 reads FQNEAQ (reference sequence). Germline trimming cut 5 bases from V and 4 bases from J; bases unmatched to any gene: 7. The CDR3 protein is CASSRLAGGPDTQYF. The CDR3 nucleotides read TGTGCCAGCAGCCGGCTGGCGGGAGGGCCAGATACGCAGTATTTT.